These 2 T cell receptor beta chains share one sample of origin, sequenced in a study of spatial heterogeneity in lung cancer. Study-level findings and limits: Expanded alpha and beta TCR counts within tumors tracked tumor mutation counts.

One entry per CDR3 protein, called by TCRdb with MiXCR from the 5' RACE reads. The table lists 9,500 or so distinct CDR3 sequences, roughly 12% of them singletons. Regarding time point: sample taken at primary tumor resection. These TCRs' antigens remain unknown. This specimen consisted of lung tumor tissue, obtained at surgery. The receptors stem from a male donor with early-stage non-small cell lung cancer.

Points on this clonotype: Because the library targeted alpha chains, this beta chain is an off-target read whose size means little. This CDR3 is CSVEPGTLQETQYF. CDR3 nucleotide sequence: TGCAGCGTTGAACCCGGGACTTTACAAGAGACCCAGTACTTC. The V call is TRBV29-1, the J call TRBJ2-5; perhaps TRBD2 as D (6 bases). This CDR3 region has 14 residues. Trimming took 2 bases from V and 2 from J, leaving 12 bases between them. Germline V gives CDR1 SQVTM, CDR2 ANQGSEA.

This clonotype was observed many times. Within a library made for alpha chains, this beta chain is off target, and its count is uninformative. The rearrangement joins TRBV20-1 to TRBJ1-2, with D uncertain. V lost 3 bases and J 4 bases, leaving 9 bases between the germline ends. The CDR3 loop spans 12 amino acids. Germline loops: CDR1 DFQATT, CDR2 SNEGSKA (reference sequence). The CDR3 DNA sequence: TGCAGTGCTAGCCCGGACCGCTATGGCTACACCTTC. Translation: CSASPDRYGYTF.